This record covers a single T cell receptor (beta chain). Its antigen remains undetermined. No base qualities exist here, and no much larger clone lies one base off it. Hyperthyroidism patients were aged 18 to 65 years and newly diagnosed, with disease duration of less than 2 months. Exclusion was applied to patients with uncontrolled infections, other autoimmune diseases, pregnancy or lactation. Diagnoses were based on clinical symptoms, serum thyroxine and TRAb, thyroid ultrasound and orbital computed tomography. Blood from progressor patients was collected at the time of first diagnosis with hyperthyroidism, before any ophthalmopathy symptoms had appeared. PBMCs were isolated from 8 to 10 ml of fresh peripheral blood by Ficoll-Paque density gradient centrifugation. Progressor patients were initially diagnosed with Graves' hyperthyroidism and developed ophthalmopathy during follow-up. Trizol reagent was used to extract total RNA, and RNA quality was then checked on an Agilent 2100 Bioanalyzer.

The data were obtained in a study of T cells in Graves' hyperthyroidism and ophthalmopathy (dated by TCRdb to between 2018 and 2021). Study-wide context: Peripheral blood was collected at initial diagnosis, before any treatment. To identify distinguishing TCR V-J signatures, a discovery cohort of some 100 patients was used, comprising 43 with Graves' ophthalmopathy and 55 to 65 with stable Graves' hyperthyroidism. Prospective prediction of ophthalmopathy was tested in an independent validation cohort of fewer than 20 hyperthyroidism patients and some 17 patients who later progressed to ophthalmopathy. The 100 or so discovery patients were divided at random into training and test sets in a 7:3 ratio. In roughly six Graves' hyperthyroidism patients, the study also compared T-cell repertoires from thyroid tissue with T-cell repertoires from blood. After blood sampling, hyperthyroidism patients were treated with methimazole at a starting dose of 30 mg daily, and ophthalmopathy patients were treated with high-dose intravenous methylprednisolone. TCR Vbeta CDR3 sequencing of 130 to 150 peripheral blood samples (roughly 43 ophthalmopathy, about 74 hyperthyroidism and around 17 progressor patients) is reported in the paper.

The TCR beta CDR3 regions were amplified from the RNA transcripts. For the first round of RT-PCR on the TCR CDR3, the HTBI primer set was used together with the Qiagen OneStep RT-PCR kit. The libraries were constructed in a second round of multiplex PCR and then size-selected and purified. The libraries were sequenced on an Illumina HiSeq2000 using paired-end 100 bp reads. As for the authors' bioinformatics: SOAPnuke was used to process the raw data, throwing out any read that contained adapters or uncalled bases, had a mean Phred below 15, or lacked an exact constant-primer or identifier match. COPE v1.2.5 was used to merge the high-quality paired reads, and each unique nucleotide sequence was defined as a clonotype. Clonotypes were aligned to IMGT TRBV, TRBD and TRBJ reference segments using MiTCR v1.1. Analysis was restricted to V-J combinations with a frequency above 0.0001, which covered roughly 99% of repertoires. A TCS score was defined as the ratio of F50 (clonal expansion) to E x V (chaos), with BLOSUM62-based TCRdist applied between CDR3 peptides within each V-J. Welch's t-statistics and random forest reduced fewer than 550 V-J features to under 15, which were used in a naive Bayes classifier (R e1071). TCRdb took the public reads, trimmed them with fastp at Q25, ran MiXCR for clone calling and kept in-frame beta chains. Entries that share a CDR3 protein sequence are merged under the most common genes and DNA. TCRdb's processing, not the study's, gives the V and J calls here. Within this sample are under 400,000 distinct CDR3 sequences, with 15% to 19% of them counted one time only. The ten largest clones add up to 28% of the sample.

Clipping removes 3 bases from V and 0 bases from J, with 12 as the unmatched junction base count. According to the germline V gene, CDR1 reads MDHEN and CDR2 reads SYDVKM. The CDR3 goes from the cysteine to the phenylalanine over 19 residues. Only CDR3 DNA remains: 57 bases, in frame from the first base. General study outcomes and caveats: In validation, the model predicted progression to ophthalmopathy with approximately 71% sensitivity and over 72% specificity, a median of 6.5 months before onset. Most expanded thyroid clonotypes (frequency above 0.001) were also found in blood, which suggests that blood repertoires may mirror thyroid immune responses. No statistical method was used to fix the sample size in advance, and group allocation was not hidden from the investigators. A model built on a 13 V-J signature distinguished ophthalmopathy from stable hyperthyroidism, reaching around 90% sensitivity and 81% to 83% specificity in cross-validation and 80%/75% in testing.

The sequenced sample consisted of blood. This receptor chain uses TRBV28 and TRBJ2-3, and TRBD2 matches 10 of the central bases. This clonotype was sampled from a woman aged 18 to 35 with Graves' hyperthyroidism that later progressed to Graves' ophthalmopathy. The DNA reads as follows: TGTGCCAGCAGTTTTTTTCTAGCGGGAGTCCGAACTAGCACAGATACGCAGTATTTT. Its protein product is CASSFFLAGVRTSTDTQYF.